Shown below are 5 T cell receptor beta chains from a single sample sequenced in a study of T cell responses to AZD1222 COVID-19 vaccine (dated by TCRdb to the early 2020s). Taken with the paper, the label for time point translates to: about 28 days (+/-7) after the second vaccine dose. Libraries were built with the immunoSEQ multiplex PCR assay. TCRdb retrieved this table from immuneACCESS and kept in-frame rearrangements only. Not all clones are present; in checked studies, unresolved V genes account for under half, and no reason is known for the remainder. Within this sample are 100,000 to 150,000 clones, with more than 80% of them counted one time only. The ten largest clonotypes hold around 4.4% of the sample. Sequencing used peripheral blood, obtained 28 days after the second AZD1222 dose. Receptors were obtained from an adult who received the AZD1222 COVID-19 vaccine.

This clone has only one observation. DNA for the CDR3: TGTGCCAGCAGTTACTCGTCGAGTGGCTACACCTTC. Protein: CASSYSSSGYTF. V and J are TRBV6-5 and TRBJ1-2; D not resolved. This CDR3 is 12 amino acids long. Germline CDR1 and CDR2: MNHEY and SVGAGI. V lost 0 bases to trimming and J lost 7 bases, with 6 bases between them.

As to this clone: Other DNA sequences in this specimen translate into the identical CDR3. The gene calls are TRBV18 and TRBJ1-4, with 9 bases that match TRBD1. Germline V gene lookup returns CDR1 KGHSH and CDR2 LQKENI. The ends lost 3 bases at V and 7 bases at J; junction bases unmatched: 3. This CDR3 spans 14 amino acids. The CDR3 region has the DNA TGTGCCAGCTCACCGGGACAGGGAGGTGAAAAACTGTTTTTT. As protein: CASSPGQGGEKLFF.

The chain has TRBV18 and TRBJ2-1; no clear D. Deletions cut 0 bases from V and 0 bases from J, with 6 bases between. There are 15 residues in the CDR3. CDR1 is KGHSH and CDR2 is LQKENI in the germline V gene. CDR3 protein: CASSPPQSSYNEQFF. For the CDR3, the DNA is TGTGCCAGCTCACCACCACAGAGCTCCTACAATGAGCAGTTCTTC.

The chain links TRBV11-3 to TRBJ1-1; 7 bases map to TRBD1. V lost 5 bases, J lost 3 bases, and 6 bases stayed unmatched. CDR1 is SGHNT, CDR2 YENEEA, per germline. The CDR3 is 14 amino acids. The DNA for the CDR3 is TGTGCCAGCAGCCAAGACAGGGACCACACTGAAGCTTTCTTT. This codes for CASSQDRDHTEAFF.

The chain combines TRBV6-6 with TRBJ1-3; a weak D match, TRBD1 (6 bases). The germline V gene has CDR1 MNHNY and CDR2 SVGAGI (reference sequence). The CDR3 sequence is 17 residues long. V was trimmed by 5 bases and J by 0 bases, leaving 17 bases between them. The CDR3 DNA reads TGTGCCAGCAGTCGATATTACAGGGTGTACTCTGGAAACACCATATATTTT. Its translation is CASSRYYRVYSGNTIYF.